The subject of this entry is one T cell receptor beta chain. At one boundary the junction diverges from the germline segment, which might be a read error. The length of the CDR3 is 14 residues. Germline CDR1 and CDR2: MNHNS and SASEGT. The data derive from a study of blood T cell repertoires in COVID-19. Study at large: Samples taken during acute and convalescent COVID-19 were collected in the United States, Italy and Spain. PBMCs, B-cell-depleted T cells, or T cells provided the cDNA or gDNA that made up the material.

Original methodology: Estimation of nucleated cell counts was performed using reference gene primer amplification. The assay was immunoSEQ multiplex PCR, and TCRdb's table has in-frame clones only and misses some. The V and J calls and the clone size are those of that table, but D and trimming were determined from the DNA. The profile shows some 93,000 clones, more than 75% of them singletons. This TCR was recovered from a human donor in a cohort sampled during active COVID-19. The genes are TRBV6-1 and TRBJ1-6; D remains ambiguous. Source material: peripheral blood. CDR3 amino acids: CASREGGWNSPLHF. In DNA, the CDR3 is TGTGCCAGCAGGGAAGGAGGTTGGAATTCACCCCTCCACTTT.